Listed here is a single T cell receptor (beta chain). This sample was included in a study of blood T cell repertoires in COVID-19. CDR3 length: 13 amino acids. With 2 bases clipped from V and 9 bases from J, the junction kept 1 base outside the gene matches. Per the germline V gene, CDR1 is SGHNT and CDR2 is YENEEA. Only in-frame clones appear in the TCRdb table, and some are missing; sequencing was by immunoSEQ multiplex PCR. The sample lists around 280,000 clones, roughly 86% seen once, with 2.1% in the top ten. The chain joins TRBV11-3 to TRBJ2-1; 10 nucleotides match TRBD2. The source of this sequence is a woman in her twenties or thirties who had recovered from COVID-19. The sample consisted of peripheral blood. The CDR3 nucleotides read TGTGCCAGCAGCTTACTAGCGGGGGTTGAGCAGTTCTTC. This sequence encodes CASSLLAGVEQFF.